This entry is about one T cell receptor beta chain. This specimen belongs to a study of blood T cell repertoires in COVID-19. At the level of the study: Researchers got acute and convalescent COVID-19 samples from the United States, Italy and Spain. T cells, B-cell-depleted T cells, or PBMCs supplied cDNA or gDNA.

Sequenced by immunoSEQ multiplex PCR; TCRdb stores in-frame clones only, minus some. This repertoire shows 140,000 to 150,000 clones, 84% found once; its top ten account for over 35%. The CDR3 length is 17 residues. The V and J ends lost 4 bases and 5 bases, in that order; junction bases with no gene match: 12. Germline values: CDR1 SGHRS, CDR2 YFSETQ. This TCR was sampled from a human donor in a cohort sampled during active COVID-19. The V call is TRBV5-1, the J call TRBJ2-5; 12 nucleotides line up with TRBD2. Sequencing input: peripheral blood. CDR3 DNA sequence: TGCGCCAGCAGCCCGGAAGCTAGCGGGAGGGCCGGGGAGACCCAGTACTTC. As protein: CASSPEASGRAGETQYF.